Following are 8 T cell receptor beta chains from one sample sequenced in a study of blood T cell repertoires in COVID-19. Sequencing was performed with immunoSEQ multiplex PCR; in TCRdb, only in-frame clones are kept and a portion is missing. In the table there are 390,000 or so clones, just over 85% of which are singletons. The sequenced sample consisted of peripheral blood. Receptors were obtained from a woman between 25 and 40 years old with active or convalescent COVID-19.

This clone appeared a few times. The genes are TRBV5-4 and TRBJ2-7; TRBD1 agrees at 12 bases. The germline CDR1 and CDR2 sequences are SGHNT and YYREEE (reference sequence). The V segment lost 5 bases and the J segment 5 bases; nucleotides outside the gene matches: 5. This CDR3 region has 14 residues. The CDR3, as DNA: TGTGCCAGCAGAAAGGGACAGGGGGCCCACGAGCAGTACTTC. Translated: CASRKGQGAHEQYF.

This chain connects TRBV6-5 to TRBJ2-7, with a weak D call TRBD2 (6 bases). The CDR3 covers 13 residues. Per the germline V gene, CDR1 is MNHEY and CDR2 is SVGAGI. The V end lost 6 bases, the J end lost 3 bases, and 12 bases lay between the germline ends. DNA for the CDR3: TGTGCCAGCAGGGGGGGACTTAACTACGAGCAGTACTTC. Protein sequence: CASRGGLNYEQYF.

CDR3: CASSPHTDRAWYGYTF. CDR3 bases: TGTGCCAGCAGTCCCCACACCGACAGGGCGTGGTATGGCTACACCTTC. The genes are TRBV6-6 and TRBJ1-2, with 7 bases that match TRBD1. The CDR3 length is 16 residues. J gave up 5 bases and V 5 bases, and 14 bases lay outside the gene matches. From germline, CDR1 is MNHNY and CDR2 SVGAGI (reference sequence).

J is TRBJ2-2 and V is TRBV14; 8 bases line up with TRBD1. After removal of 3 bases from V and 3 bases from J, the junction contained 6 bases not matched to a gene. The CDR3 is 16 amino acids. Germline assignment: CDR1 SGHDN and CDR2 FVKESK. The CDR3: CASSQLQGGDTGELFF. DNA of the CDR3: TGTGCCAGCAGCCAGTTACAGGGGGGAGACACCGGGGAGCTGTTTTTT. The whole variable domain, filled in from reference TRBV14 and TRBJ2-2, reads EAGVTQFPSHSVIEKGQTVTLRCDPISGHDNLYWYRRVMGKEIKFLLHFVKESKQDESGMPNNRFLAERTGGTYSTLKVQPAELEDSGVYFCASSQLQGGDTGELFFGEGSRLTVL.

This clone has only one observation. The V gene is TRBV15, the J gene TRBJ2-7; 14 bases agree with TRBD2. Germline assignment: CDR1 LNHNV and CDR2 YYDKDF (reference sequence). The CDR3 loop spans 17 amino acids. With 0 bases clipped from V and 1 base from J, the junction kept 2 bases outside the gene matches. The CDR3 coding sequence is TGTGCCACCAGCAGAGATAGACTAGCGGGGGGGTCCTACGAGCAGTACTTC. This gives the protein CATSRDRLAGGSYEQYF.

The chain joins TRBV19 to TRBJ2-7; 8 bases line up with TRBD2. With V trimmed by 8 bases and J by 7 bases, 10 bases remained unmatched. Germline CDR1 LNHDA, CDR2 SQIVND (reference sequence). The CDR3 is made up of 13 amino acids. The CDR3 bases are TGTGCCAGTGGACTAGCACTAGAAGGGGAGCAGTACTTC. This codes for CASGLALEGEQYF.

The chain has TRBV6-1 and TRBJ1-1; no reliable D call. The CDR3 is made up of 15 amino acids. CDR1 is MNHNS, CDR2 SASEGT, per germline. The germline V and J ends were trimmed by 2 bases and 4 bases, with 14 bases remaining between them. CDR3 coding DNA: TGTGCCAGCAGTGAATGGCCAGAGGCGAGCACTGAAGCTTTCTTT. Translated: CASSEWPEASTEAFF.

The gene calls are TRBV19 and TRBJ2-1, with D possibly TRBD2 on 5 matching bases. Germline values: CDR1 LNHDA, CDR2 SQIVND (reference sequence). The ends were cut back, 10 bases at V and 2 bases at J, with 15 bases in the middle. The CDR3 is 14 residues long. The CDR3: CATQDGSAYNEQFF. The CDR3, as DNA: TGTGCCACCCAGGATGGGAGTGCCTACAATGAGCAGTTCTTC.